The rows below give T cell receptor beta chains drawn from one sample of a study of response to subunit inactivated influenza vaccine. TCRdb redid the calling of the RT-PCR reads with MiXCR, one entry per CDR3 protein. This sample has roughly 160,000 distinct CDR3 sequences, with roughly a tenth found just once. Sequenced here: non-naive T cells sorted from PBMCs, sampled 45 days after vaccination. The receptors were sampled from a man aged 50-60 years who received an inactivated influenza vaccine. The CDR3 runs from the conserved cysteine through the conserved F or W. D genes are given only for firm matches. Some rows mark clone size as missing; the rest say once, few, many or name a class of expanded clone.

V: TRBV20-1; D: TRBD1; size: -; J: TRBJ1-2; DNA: TGCAGTCCAAACAGGGGGCGATCGCCTGGCTACACCTTC; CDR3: CSPNRGRSPGYTF
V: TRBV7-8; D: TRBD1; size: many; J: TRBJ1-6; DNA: TGTGCCAGCAGCCTATACCCGACAGGGTCGGGATATTCACCCCTCCACTTT; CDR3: CASSLYPTGSGYSPLHF
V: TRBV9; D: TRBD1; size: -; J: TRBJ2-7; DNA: TGTGCCAGCAGCGTAGAACAGGGGGAAACCTACGAGCAGTACTTC; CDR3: CASSVEQGETYEQYF
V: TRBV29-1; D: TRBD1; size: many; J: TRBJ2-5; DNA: TGCAGCGTAAGACAGGGTCGAGAGACCCAGTACTTC; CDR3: CSVRQGRETQYF
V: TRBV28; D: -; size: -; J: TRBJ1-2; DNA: TGTGCCAGCAGCAAATACTCGGACTATGGCTACACCTTC; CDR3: CASSKYSDYGYTF
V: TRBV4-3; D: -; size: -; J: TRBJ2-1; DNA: TGCGCCAGCAGCCAAGAGCGGCGTAATGAGCAGTTCTTC; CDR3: CASSQERRNEQFF
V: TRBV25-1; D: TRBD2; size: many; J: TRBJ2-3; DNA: TGTGCCAGCAGTACCCTAAGGGCAACTAGCGAACTGAGCACAGATACGCAGTATTTT; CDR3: CASSTLRATSELSTDTQYF
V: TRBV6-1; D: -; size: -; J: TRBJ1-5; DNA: TGTGCCAGCAGCCCGGGGGTGCGTCAGCCCAAGCATTTT; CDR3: CASSPGVRQPKHF
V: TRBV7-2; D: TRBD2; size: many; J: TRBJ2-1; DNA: TGTGCCAGCAGCTTAGTGACTAGCGGGGTGGGGTATGAGCAGTTCTTC; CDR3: CASSLVTSGVGYEQFF
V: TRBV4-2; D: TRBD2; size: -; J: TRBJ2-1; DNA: TGTGCCAGCAGCCACCCGGGACTAGCGGTCTACAATGAGCAGTTCTTC; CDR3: CASSHPGLAVYNEQFF
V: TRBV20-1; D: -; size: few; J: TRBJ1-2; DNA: TGCAGTGCTACCCAAAATGGCTACACCTTC; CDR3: CSATQNGYTF
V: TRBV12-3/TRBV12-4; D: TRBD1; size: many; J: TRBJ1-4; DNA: TGTGCCAGCAGTGTACGACAGGGCTCAAAACTGTTTTTT; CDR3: CASSVRQGSKLFF
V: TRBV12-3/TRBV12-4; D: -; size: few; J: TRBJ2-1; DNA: TGTGCCAGCAGTTTGTCACCCAGGGGAAATGAGCAGTTCTTC; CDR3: CASSLSPRGNEQFF
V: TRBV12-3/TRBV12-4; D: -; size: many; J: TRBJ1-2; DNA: TGTGCCAGCAGTCTCAATGGGGGGGCGCAAGGCTATGGCTACACCTTC; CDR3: CASSLNGGAQGYGYTF
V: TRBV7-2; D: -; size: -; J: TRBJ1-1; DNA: TGTGCCAGCAGCCCCCGAGGGATCCGGGGGACTGAAGCTTTCTTT; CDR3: CASSPRGIRGTEAFF
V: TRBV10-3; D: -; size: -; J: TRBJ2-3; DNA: TGTGCCATCAGTGACAGGGCGAAGACAGATACGCAGTATTTT; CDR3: CAISDRAKTDTQYF
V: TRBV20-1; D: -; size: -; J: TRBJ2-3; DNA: TGCAGTGCTAGAGATCTTCAGGGATACACAGATACGCAGTATTTT; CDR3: CSARDLQGYTDTQYF
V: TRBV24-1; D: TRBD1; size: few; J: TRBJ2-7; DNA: TGTGCCACCAGTGATCCGGGACAGCCCTACGAGCAGTACTTC; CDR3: CATSDPGQPYEQYF
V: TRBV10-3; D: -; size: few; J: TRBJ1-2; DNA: TGTGCCATCAGCGATCAGGGAGCCAACTATGGCTACACCTTC; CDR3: CAISDQGANYGYTF
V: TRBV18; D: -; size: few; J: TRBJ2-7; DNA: TGTGCCAGCTCACCGGACAGCCACACGGTGTACTTC; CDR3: CASSPDSHTVYF
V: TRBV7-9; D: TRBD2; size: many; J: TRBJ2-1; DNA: TGTGCCAGCAGCGACAGACTAGCGGGCTACAATGAGCAGTTCTTC; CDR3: CASSDRLAGYNEQFF
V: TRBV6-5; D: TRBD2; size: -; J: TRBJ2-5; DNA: TGTGCCAGCAGTTCCCCTTCGGGAGGGGAGACCCAGTACTTC; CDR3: CASSSPSGGETQYF
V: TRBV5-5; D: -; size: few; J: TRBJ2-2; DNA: TGTGCCAGCAGCTTGTTTTCAGGGGCGAACACCGGGGAGCTGTTTTTT; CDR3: CASSLFSGANTGELFF
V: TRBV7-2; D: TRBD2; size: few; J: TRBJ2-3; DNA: TGTGCCAGCAGCTTAGCGCCGGCGGGGGGTGCAGATACGCAGTATTTT; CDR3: CASSLAPAGGADTQYF
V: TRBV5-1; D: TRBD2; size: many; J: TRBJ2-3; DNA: TGCGCCAGCAGCTTGGGACTAGCGGAAAGCACAGATACGCAGTATTTT; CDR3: CASSLGLAESTDTQYF
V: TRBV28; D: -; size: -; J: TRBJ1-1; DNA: TGTGCCAGCAGCTACTACATGAACACTGAAGCTTTCTTT; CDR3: CASSYYMNTEAFF
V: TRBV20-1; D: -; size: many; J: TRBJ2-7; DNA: TGCAGTCCTATAATAAGTGTAGAACCCTACTACGAGCAGTACTTC; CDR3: CSPIISVEPYYEQYF
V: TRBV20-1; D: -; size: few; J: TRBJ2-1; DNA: TGCAGTGCTAGGGGGGGGCACAATGAGCAGTTCTTC; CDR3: CSARGGHNEQFF
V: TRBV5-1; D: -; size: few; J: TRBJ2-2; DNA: TGCGCCAGCAGCTTGAAGGGAGCGAACGGGGAGCTGTTTTTT; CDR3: CASSLKGANGELFF
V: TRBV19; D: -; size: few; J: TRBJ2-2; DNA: TGTGCCAGTAGTATAGGTAGGGGGAGTTTCACCGGGGAGCTGTTTTTT; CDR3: CASSIGRGSFTGELFF
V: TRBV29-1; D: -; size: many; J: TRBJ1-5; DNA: TGCAGCGTTGCGGCCGCGGCCAACAATCAGCCCCAGCATTTT; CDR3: CSVAAAANNQPQHF
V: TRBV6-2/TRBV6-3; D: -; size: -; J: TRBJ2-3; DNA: TGTGCCAGCAGTTATTTGGCGACTAGCACAGATACGCAGTATTTT; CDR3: CASSYLATSTDTQYF
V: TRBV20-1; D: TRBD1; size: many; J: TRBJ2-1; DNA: TGCAGTGCACCCGCGAGGGGGCGGATTAATGAGCAGTTCTTC; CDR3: CSAPARGRINEQFF
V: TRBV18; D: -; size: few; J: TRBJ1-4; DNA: TGTGCCAGCTCACTGCGGACGAGTAATGAAAAACTGTTTTTT; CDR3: CASSLRTSNEKLFF
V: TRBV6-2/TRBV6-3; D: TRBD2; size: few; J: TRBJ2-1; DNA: TGTGCCAGCAGCGCAAGGACTAGCGGGGGGAATGAGCAGTTCTTC; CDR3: CASSARTSGGNEQFF
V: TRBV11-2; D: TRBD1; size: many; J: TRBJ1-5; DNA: TGTGCCAGCAGTCCGGGACAGTTCAATCAGCCCCAGCATTTT; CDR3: CASSPGQFNQPQHF
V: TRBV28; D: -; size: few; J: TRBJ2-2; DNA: TGTGCCAGCATCTTGGGTGGGGGTTTGACCGGGGAGCTGTTTTTT; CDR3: CASILGGGLTGELFF
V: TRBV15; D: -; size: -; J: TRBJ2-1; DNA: TGTGCCACCAGCAGAGTGGGGGAGAGGAATGAGCAGTTCTTC; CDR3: CATSRVGERNEQFF
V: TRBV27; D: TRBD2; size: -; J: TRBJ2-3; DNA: TGTGCCAGCAGTCCCCGCCAGCGGGGCACCACAGATACGCAGTATTTT; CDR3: CASSPRQRGTTDTQYF
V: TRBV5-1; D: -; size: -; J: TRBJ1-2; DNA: TGCGCCAGCAGCTTGACGGGGGATCGGGGCTACACCTTC; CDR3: CASSLTGDRGYTF
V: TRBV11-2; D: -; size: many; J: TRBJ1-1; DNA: TGTGCCAGCAGCTTAGAACCGGGTGTAACTGAAGCTTTCTTT; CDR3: CASSLEPGVTEAFF
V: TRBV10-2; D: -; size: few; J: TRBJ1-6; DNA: TGCGCCAGCTCCGGACAGTCGGGTTCACCCCTCCACTTT; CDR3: CASSGQSGSPLHF
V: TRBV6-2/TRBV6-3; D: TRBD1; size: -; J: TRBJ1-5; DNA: TGTGCCAGCAGTTATTTCTCCGTTTGGAAGGAAACAGGGGCGATCAATCAGCCCCAGCATTTT; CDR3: CASSYFSVWKETGAINQPQHF
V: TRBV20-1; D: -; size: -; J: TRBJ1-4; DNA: TGCAGTGCTACAGATGCGGACGCCGCTGAAAAACTGTTTTTT; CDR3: CSATDADAAEKLFF
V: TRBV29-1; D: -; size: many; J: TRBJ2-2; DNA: TGCAGCGTTGCCCTGAACACCGGGGAGCTGTTTTTT; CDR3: CSVALNTGELFF
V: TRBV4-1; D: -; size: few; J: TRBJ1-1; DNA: TGCGCCAGCAGCCAAGTCTCCTACAGACCCAAGGGGCTTGTGAACACTGAAGCTTTCTTT; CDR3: CASSQVSYRPKGLVNTEAFF
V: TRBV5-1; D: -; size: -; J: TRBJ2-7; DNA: TGCGCCAGCAGCAGTCCCGATAACGGGCGCTACGAGCAGTACTTC; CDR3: CASSSPDNGRYEQYF
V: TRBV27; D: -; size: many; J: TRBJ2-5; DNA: TGTGCCAGCAGTTTAGTGCCGGGACCCCAAGAGACCCAGTACTTC; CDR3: CASSLVPGPQETQYF
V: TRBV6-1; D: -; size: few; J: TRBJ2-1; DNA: TGTGCCAGCACCAAACGTGGGGGTAGGAATGAGCAGTTCTTC; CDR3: CASTKRGGRNEQFF
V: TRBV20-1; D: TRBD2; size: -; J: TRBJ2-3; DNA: TGCAGTGCTGGAACTAGCGGGAGGGGGGGCACAGATACGCAGTATTTT; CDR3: CSAGTSGRGGTDTQYF
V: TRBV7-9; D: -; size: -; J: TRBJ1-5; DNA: TGTGCCAGCAGCACAAATAATCAGCCCCAGCATTTT; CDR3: CASSTNNQPQHF
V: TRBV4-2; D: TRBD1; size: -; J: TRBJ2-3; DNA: TGTGCCAGCAGCCAAGATCGGCAGGGGGCAATTGGGACAGATACGCAGTATTTT; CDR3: CASSQDRQGAIGTDTQYF
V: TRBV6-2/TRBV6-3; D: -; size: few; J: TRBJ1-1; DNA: TGTGCCAGCAGTTTCGGGACACCAAATGAAGCTTTCTTT; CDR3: CASSFGTPNEAFF
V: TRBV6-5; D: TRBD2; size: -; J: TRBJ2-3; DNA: TGTGCCAGCAGTTTTGGGACTAGCGGGAGCCTTGGCACAGATACGCAGTATTTT; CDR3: CASSFGTSGSLGTDTQYF
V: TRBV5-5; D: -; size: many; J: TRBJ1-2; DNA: TGTGCCAGCAGCTTGACAGGGAGTGCCTATGGCTACACCTTC; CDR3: CASSLTGSAYGYTF
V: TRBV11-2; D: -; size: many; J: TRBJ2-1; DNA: TGTGCCAGCAGCTTAAACCCCATGAGCTCCTACAATGAGCAGTTCTTC; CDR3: CASSLNPMSSYNEQFF
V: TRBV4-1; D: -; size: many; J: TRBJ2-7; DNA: TGCGCCAGCAGCCAAGATCTCTACTACGAGCAGTACTTC; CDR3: CASSQDLYYEQYF
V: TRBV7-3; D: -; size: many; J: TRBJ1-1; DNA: TGTGCCAGCAGCCCTTCGACGAACACTGAAGCTTTCTTT; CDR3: CASSPSTNTEAFF
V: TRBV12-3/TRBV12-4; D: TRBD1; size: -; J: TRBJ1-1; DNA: TGTGCCAGCAGTTCATCCGGGACAGGGGGATCGAACACTGAAGCTTTCTTT; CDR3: CASSSSGTGGSNTEAFF
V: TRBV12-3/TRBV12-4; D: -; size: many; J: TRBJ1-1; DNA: TGTGCCAGCTTTCCCTCACAGGGCACCGGCACTGAAGCTTTCTTT; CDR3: CASFPSQGTGTEAFF